This TCR beta chain was captured in a study of cytotoxic CD8 clonotypes in ibrutinib-treated CLL (dated by TCRdb to about 2021). Some background on the complete study: In this cohort, around 15 patients were treatment-naive and more than 9 were relapsed/refractory, while under 18 had unmutated IGHV. Partial responses were observed in roughly 24 patients and complete responses in 2; after a median follow-up of around 64 months, remission was maintained in roughly 14 patients and progression was observed in roughly twelve. Response samples were taken after a median of approximately 13 months on treatment, ranging from about 6 to 40 months. An average of 255,043 productive templates and approximately 91,000 productive rearrangements was obtained per sample. Of the 86 participants in the trial, about 25 had longitudinal samples available. Cryopreserved peripheral blood mononuclear cells were collected at three points: before therapy, at response, and at either sustained remission or disease progression. Every sample from remission and from progressive disease was obtained while the patients were still on ibrutinib.

On a MiSeq, deep resolution sequencing aimed for a depth between 1 in 1 million and 1 in 200,000 T cells, with each clonotype covered about 9.9x on average. The immunoSEQ hsTCRB Kit was used to generate TCR beta libraries. In the paper's pipeline: The data were analyzed with ImmunoSEQ Analyzer and ImmunoSEQ Data Assistant, and V, D and J gene assignments followed IMGT definitions. Clonality, which ranges from 0 to 1, was calculated by subtracting the normalized Shannon entropy of productive rearrangement frequencies from one. Only overrepresented clonotypes making up at least 0.05% of the repertoire of each patient were included in the public clonotype analysis. Fewer than 15 repertoires from age-matched healthy donors, obtained from immuneACCESS, served as clonality controls. Held by TCRdb, this immuneACCESS table contains in-frame sequences only and omits some clones. Under half of the omission traces to an unresolved V gene where checked; the cause of the rest is unknown. The DNA gave D and trimming, while V, J and clone size come from that table. The sample includes roughly 42,000 clones, with 60% to 70% observed a single time. The ten largest clones represent roughly 21% of the sample.

Sequences SNHLY (CDR1) and FYNNEI (CDR2) are obtained from the germline V gene. Deletion took 3 bases off V and 0 bases off J, with a span of 9 bases between the germline ends. The CDR3 numbers 15 residues from cysteine through phenylalanine. The entry retains the CDR3 DNA only, 45 bases that are in frame from base 1. For this clone: Its antigen specificity is not known. No much larger clone exists at a distance of one base, and base qualities are not known.

Study-wide conclusions, independent of this receptor: Public clonotypes were rare and either contracted or stayed stable during treatment, and the rise in clonality at ibrutinib response reflected the expansion of private clonotypes. Sampling times were not matched between sustained-remission and progressing patients, and lymph node repertoires were not studied. Baseline clonality was found to be higher than that of age-matched healthy donors and was strongly correlated with circulating CD8+ T-cell counts. Clonality rose at ibrutinib response, remained stable during sustained remission, and dropped back toward baseline at progression.

Reading the label with the study, this specimen's time point is: around 25 months on ibrutinib. For TCR beta library preparation, about 2.1 micrograms of genomic DNA were extracted from the cryopreserved PBMCs. Longitudinal blood samples from CLL patients on ibrutinib monotherapy underwent high-throughput TCR beta sequencing. The patients were enrolled in a single-center, open-label phase 2 trial of ibrutinib monotherapy. The sequence was collected from a human donor with chronic lymphocytic leukemia. The sample consisted of PBMCs, taken after 24 months of ibrutinib treatment. The chain is assembled from TRBV2 and TRBJ1-5, with the D gene not confidently named. The sequence in DNA is TGTGCCAGCAGTGAGGAGGGTTATAGCAATCAGCCCCAGCATTTT. Its protein product is CASSEEGYSNQPQHF. Reference TRBV2 and TRBJ1-5 genes cover what lies past the CDR3, so the full variable domain is EPEVTQTPSHQVTQMGQEVILRCVPISNHLYFYWYRQILGQKVEFLVSFYNNEISEKSEIFDDQFSVERPDGSNFTLKIRSTKLEDSAMYFCASSEEGYSNQPQHFGDGTRLSIL.